One T cell receptor beta chain is described in this entry. One end of the junction does not line up with germline, which may come from a read error. How the authors handled the data: Nucleated cell number was recorded as an estimate derived from reference gene primer amplification. The method was immunoSEQ multiplex PCR; TCRdb's version includes in-frame clones alone and lacks a portion of them. For V, J and clone size, that table is used; D and trimming come from the DNA. The sample shows about 180,000 clones, roughly 88% of them seen only once. The CDR3 consists of 16 residues. Per germline, CDR1 MDHEN and CDR2 SYDVKM. The sample belongs to a study of blood T cell repertoires in COVID-19. Study information: PBMCs, B-cell-depleted T cells, or T cells provided the cDNA or gDNA that made up the material.

This receptor was identified in a woman between 18 and 29 years old who had recovered from COVID-19. This chain joins TRBV28 and TRBJ1-4; D might be TRBD1 (6 bases). Sequencing used PBMCs or T cells enriched from blood (not recorded which). The CDR3 is CASSSRPGTTNEKLFF. In nucleotides, the CDR3 is TGTGCCAGCAGTAGCCGACCCGGGACAACGAATGAAAAACTGTTTTTT.